This T cell receptor beta chain stems from a study of CD8+ T cells in alopecia areata. Indicated treatment: oral pan-JAK inhibitor, 5-10 mg twice daily. The CDR3 has 15 residues. The V end was cut by 0 bases, the J end by 3 bases, with 9 bases between. The germline gives CDR1 LGHNA, CDR2 YSLEER. This clone was counted only a few times. Sequencing used cDNA as its template, made by extracting RNA and reverse transcribing it. Assay: immunoSEQ multiplex PCR; the TCRdb copy retains only in-frame clones and omits some. The table shows 150,000 to 200,000 clones, with approximately 50% occurring only once. The specimen comprised CD8+ T cells sorted from blood, sampled at approximately week 51, from a patient treated with tofacitinib. The source of this sequence is a human donor with alopecia areata. The V call is TRBV4-3, the J call TRBJ2-1; no definite D call. In DNA, the CDR3 is TGCGCCAGCAGCCAAGACAGGAGCAACTACAATGAGCAGTTCTTC. It encodes CASSQDRSNYNEQFF.